These T cell receptor beta chains were read from a single sample in a study of cytomegalovirus exposure and HLA in healthy donors. The repertoire was sequenced with immunoSEQ multiplex PCR; TCRdb's copy has only in-frame clones and lacks some. The sample lists over 65,000 clones; roughly 73% were seen once. The sequencing input was PBMCs. These receptor sequences come from a man between 40 and 49 years old in good health and CMV-seronegative. Both conserved end residues are part of each CDR3.

TRBV5-4	TRBJ1-3	CASSSGYDSGNTIYF
TRBV11-2	TRBJ1-1	CASSLVRGTEAFF
TRBV6-5	TRBJ1-3	CASSTRFNSGNTIYF
TRBV9	TRBJ1-2	CASSGTSGGANYGYTF
TRBV5-1	TRBJ2-1	CASSLDTSGVTYNEQFF
TRBV18	TRBJ2-1	CASSPGGFVLNEQFF
TRBV29-1	TRBJ2-7	CSVASRQGAHEQYF
TRBV6-5	TRBJ1-5	CASRKQGGNQPQHF
TRBV7-2	TRBJ2-7	CASSLMTGTGLYEQYF
TRBV28	TRBJ2-7	CASSVGLTYEQYF
TRBV10-3	TRBJ2-1	CAISGGGATGNEQFF
TRBV28	TRBJ2-1	CASSGREAGGDEQFF
TRBV6-5	TRBJ2-7	CASSYSMGQERVTYF
TRBV18	TRBJ1-2	CASSPNRGNYGYTF
TRBV6-5	TRBJ1-2	CASSDRVQGGYTF
TRBV15	TRBJ2-5	CATRTGQGLGTQYF
TRBV7-8	TRBJ2-7	CASSLRWGGRYEQYF
TRBV19	TRBJ2-5	CASGEETQYF
TRBV28	TRBJ1-5	CASSIQGRDQPQHF
TRBV2	TRBJ2-7	CASSVLDRGSYEQYF
TRBV4-1	TRBJ1-2	CASSQATMSEGYTF
TRBV10-2	TRBJ2-5	CASKRGVAALETQYF
TRBV27	TRBJ1-2	CASSLGANYGYTF
TRBV19	TRBJ2-7	CASSPGQGINEQYF
TRBV6-5	TRBJ2-2	CASSYSHPYGELFF
TRBV5-4	TRBJ2-3	CASSLGTGHTDTQYF
TRBV6-1	TRBJ1-5	CASSTDKGQPQHF
TRBV6-5	TRBJ2-2	CASSYWARGELFF
TRBV7-3	TRBJ2-1	CASSFQGRTYNEQFF
TRBV10-2	TRBJ2-7	CASSEDRGGFEQYF
TRBV5-8	TRBJ1-2	CASSLHRTEFFYGYTF
TRBV5-1	TRBJ2-7	CASSPGGTGPFYEQYF
TRBV6-5	TRBJ2-3	CASSYRRGPSTDTQYF
TRBV2	TRBJ2-5	CASSGAGDGRETQYF
TRBV5-5	TRBJ2-7	CASSHSGPTNNYEQYF
TRBV21-1	TRBJ2-3	CASQGQGVTDTQYF
TRBV2	TRBJ1-1	CASRARGAAFF
TRBV27	TRBJ2-3	CASSFRAFSTDTQYF
TRBV5-4	TRBJ1-3	CASSLGDRGLNTIYF
TRBV19	TRBJ2-3	CASSIREGTQYF
TRBV4-2	TRBJ2-3	CASSPLRLLADTSTDTQYF
TRBV11-2	TRBJ2-7	CASSLGARGEQYF